This T cell receptor (beta chain) emerged from a study of early T cells in non-severe SARS-CoV-2 infection. At the level of the study: Bulk RNA taken from unsorted whole blood was sequenced, leaving chains unpaired.

Unique molecular identifiers were added to individual cDNA molecules. TCRdb analysed the 5' RACE reads with MiXCR anew, one entry per CDR3 protein. The sample shows approximately 45,000 distinct CDR3 sequences, over 5% of them seen only once. The V end was cut by 0 bases, the J end by 5 bases, with 8 bases between. Germline V lookup: CDR1 LNHDA, CDR2 SQIVND (reference sequence). The CDR3 runs 14 residues. The receptor was isolated from an adult who was a healthcare worker with PCR-confirmed SARS-CoV-2 infection or an uninfected control (not recorded which). The sequencing input was whole blood. The rearrangement uses TRBV19 and TRBJ1-5; D is unclear. CDR3 nucleotides: TGTGCCAGTAGTATAGATGTCGGTTATCAGCCCCAGCATTTT. This sequence encodes CASSIDVGYQPQHF.